Listed below are T cell receptor beta chains from one sample, sequenced in a study of T cell repertoires in cytomegalovirus infection. TCRdb independently ran MiXCR on the reads; one entry per CDR3 protein. The repertoire consists of approximately 470,000 distinct CDR3 sequences, with about 42% occurring once and the leading ten covering 40% to 50%. Antigen specificity for these receptors is unknown. The sequences come from cultured PBMCs, collected from culture after CMV antigen stimulation. The receptors were sampled from a human donor in good health (CMV status not recorded). Some clones in this sample may be carry-over from other donors' samples. Each CDR3 is given without its conserved first and last residue.

TRBV29-1,TRBJ1-1,SALTDRREAF
TRBV12-3/TRBV12-4,TRBJ2-1,ASRPGLAGYNEQF
TRBV6-5,TRBJ2-2,ATTSGGLNTGELF
TRBV28,TRBJ2-4,ATRTSGGVIQY
TRBV15,TRBJ2-6,ATSRDISGANVLT
TRBV12-3/TRBV12-4,TRBJ2-7,ASTAGHFYEQY
TRBV19,TRBJ1-6,ARGGQDRDNSPLH
TRBV4-1,TRBJ2-2,ASSQGTGWTGELF
TRBV7-2,TRBJ2-3,ASSRSGAPGDTQY
TRBV7-2,TRBJ2-7,ASSPGLAVPSYEQY
TRBV7-2,TRBJ2-3,ASSLARGDTQY
TRBV7-2,TRBJ2-1,ASSPLWLGANEQF
TRBV12-3/TRBV12-4,TRBJ1-2,ASSLALDRPDDGYT
TRBV20-1,TRBJ2-3,SASLSDTQY